These T cell receptor beta chains were read from a single sample in a study of CD8+ T cells in alopecia areata. Clones were read by immunoSEQ multiplex PCR, and TCRdb kept only the in-frame ones, dropping some. This table holds 150,000 to 200,000 clones, approximately 61% found once. The specimen was CD4+ T cells sorted from blood, collected at week 24, from a patient treated with tofacitinib. All receptors derive from a human donor with alopecia areata. The CDR3 runs from the conserved cysteine through the conserved F or W.

TRBV29-1 | CSVEGVGVGGYTF
TRBV28 | CASSYPLAALSTDTQYF
TRBV29-1 | CSVEDPTGWNYGYTF
TRBV7-3 | CASSLEGTQVETQYF
TRBV5-1 | CASSLELTGAGSYNEQFF
TRBV7-9 | CASSYAGFTDTQYF
TRBV29-1 | CSALGDTDTQYF
TRBV27 | CASSAGQGGNQPQHF
TRBV4-3 | CASSQVGEETQYF
TRBV27 | CASSLRDPSTDTQYF
TRBV6-5 | CASSYSVLRIGTEAFF
TRBV29-1 | CSQRGIQETQYF
TRBV30 | CAWSNGVGYTF
TRBV29-1 | CSVTREQETQYF
TRBV29-1 | CSVPTGVNQETQYF
TRBV29-1 | CSVGNTGVQYF
TRBV25-1 | CASRPPGEYGYTF
TRBV11-2 | CASSSLGDEQYF
TRBV7-7 | CASSPTSGVGTQYF
TRBV7-2 | CASSLGMRGTTDTQYF
TRBV7-2 | CASSLGGHYQETQYF
TRBV29-1 | CSGGDAEAFF
TRBV15 | CATSRDLASRSTDTQYF
TRBV30 | CAWIPGGSYNSPLHF
TRBV7-2 | CASSFNRESSPLHF
TRBV15 | CATSRALWAGDNEQFF
TRBV27 | CASSLSGIGAEAFF
TRBV29-1 | CSAGQGALEQYF
TRBV7-3 | CASSSGVDTGELFF
TRBV13 | CASSLKVGPADTQYF
TRBV11-1 | CASSFAGFANTGELFF
TRBV7-9 | CASSLEVGVSNQPQHF
TRBV7-2 | CASSLDRGNQPQHF
TRBV29-1 | CSAGNTGELFF
TRBV5-6 | CASSLLSGGLTEAFF
TRBV5-1 | CASSRTGIGTDTQYF
TRBV27 | CASSTGVQPQHF
TRBV4-3 | CASSPTGSHHEQYF
TRBV29-1 | CSVSTTGSYGYTF
TRBV9 | CASSPMLRDRLNTEAFF
TRBV10-3 | CAISESSGTGGQPQYF
TRBV5-1 | CASSSTPAPYNEQFF
TRBV7-2 | CASSPRTDSYNEQFF
TRBV11-2 | CASSLAGTGFYEQYF
TRBV7-6 | CASSPQRSSYEQYF
TRBV27 | CASSRDLLVNEQFF
TRBV29-1 | CSVGTGVSEQYF
TRBV30 | CAWSRGPGELFF
TRBV2 | CASSRTLYGYTF
TRBV13 | CASSYRTGDSPLHF
TRBV25-1 | CASRPPPGLGSYEQYF
TRBV18 | CASSPVAGLTEAFF
TRBV6-6 | CASSYLTANNSPLHF
TRBV29-1 | CSVHDRGNEQFF
TRBV29-1 | CSVGLEVYGYTF
TRBV6-5 | CASTPGLAAYEQYF
TRBV29-1 | CSVVDPPDGEQYF